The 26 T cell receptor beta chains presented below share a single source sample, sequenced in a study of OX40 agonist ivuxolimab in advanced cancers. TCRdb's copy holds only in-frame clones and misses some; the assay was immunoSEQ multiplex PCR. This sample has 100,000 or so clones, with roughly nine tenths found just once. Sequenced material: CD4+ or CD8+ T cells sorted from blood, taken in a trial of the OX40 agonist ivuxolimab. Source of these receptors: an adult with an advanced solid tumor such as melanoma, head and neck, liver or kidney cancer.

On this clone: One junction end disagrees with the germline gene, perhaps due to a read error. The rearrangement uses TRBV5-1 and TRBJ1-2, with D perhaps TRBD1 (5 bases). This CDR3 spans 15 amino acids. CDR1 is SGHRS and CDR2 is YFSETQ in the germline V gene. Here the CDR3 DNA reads TGCGCCTGCAGGGAGGGGAGCTCCTCAAACTATGGCTACACCTTC. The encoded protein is CACREGSSSNYGYTF.

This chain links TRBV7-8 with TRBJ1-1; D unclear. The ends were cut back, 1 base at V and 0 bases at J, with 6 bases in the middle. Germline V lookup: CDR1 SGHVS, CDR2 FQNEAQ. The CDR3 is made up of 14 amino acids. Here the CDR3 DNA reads TGTGCCAGCAGCTTAGTCGGAATGAACACTGAAGCTTTCTTT. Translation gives CASSLVGMNTEAFF.

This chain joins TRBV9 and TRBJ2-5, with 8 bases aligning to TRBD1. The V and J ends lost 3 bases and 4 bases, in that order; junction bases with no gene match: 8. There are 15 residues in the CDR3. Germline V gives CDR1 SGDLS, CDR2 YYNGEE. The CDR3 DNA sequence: TGTGCCAGCAGCGACTCAGGACAGGGAGGAGAGACCCAGTACTTC. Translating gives CASSDSGQGGETQYF.

The DNA of the CDR3 is TGTGCCAGCAAACAGGGGAGCTCTGGAAACACCATATATTTT. Amino acid sequence: CASKQGSSGNTIYF. The rearrangement joins TRBV2 to TRBJ1-3, with 7 bases identical to TRBD1. V shed 7 bases, J shed 0 bases, and the junction held 3 bases outside the gene matches. The CDR3 loop spans 14 amino acids. Germline CDR1 is SNHLY and CDR2 is FYNNEI. Variable domain in full (rest from reference TRBV2 and TRBJ1-3): EPEVTQTPSHQVTQMGQEVILRCVPISNHLYFYWYRQILGQKVEFLVSFYNNEISEKSEIFDDQFSVERPDGSNFTLKIRSTKLEDSAMYFCASKQGSSGNTIYFGEGSWLTVV.

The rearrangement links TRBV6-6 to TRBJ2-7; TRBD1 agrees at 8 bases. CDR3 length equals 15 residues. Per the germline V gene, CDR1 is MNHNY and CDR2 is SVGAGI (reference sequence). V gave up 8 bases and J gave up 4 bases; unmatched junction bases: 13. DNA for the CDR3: TGTGCCAGCCGACCCGGACAGGGCCCTATTTACGAGCAGTACTTC. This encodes CASRPGQGPIYEQYF.

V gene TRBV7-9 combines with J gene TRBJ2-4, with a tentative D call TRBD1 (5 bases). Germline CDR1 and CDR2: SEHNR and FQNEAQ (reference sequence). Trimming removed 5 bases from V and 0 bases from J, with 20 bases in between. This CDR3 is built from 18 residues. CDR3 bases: TGTGCCAGCAGCCTCGGTCCACAGGTGCCTTTAGCCAAAAACATTCAGTACTTC. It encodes CASSLGPQVPLAKNIQYF.

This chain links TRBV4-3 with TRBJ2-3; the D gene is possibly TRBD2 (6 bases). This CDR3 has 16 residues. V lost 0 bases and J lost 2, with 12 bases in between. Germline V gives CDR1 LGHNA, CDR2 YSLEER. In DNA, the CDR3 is TGCGCCAGCAGCCAAGAACCGGGACTTACCACAGATACGCAGTATTTT. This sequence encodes CASSQEPGLTTDTQYF.

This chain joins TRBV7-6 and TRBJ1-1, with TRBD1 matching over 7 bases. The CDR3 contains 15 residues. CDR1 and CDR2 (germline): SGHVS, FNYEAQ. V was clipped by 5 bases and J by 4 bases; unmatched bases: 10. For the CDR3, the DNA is TGTGCCAGCAGCCCACTCGACAGGGCCCCCACTGAAGCTTTCTTT. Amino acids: CASSPLDRAPTEAFF.

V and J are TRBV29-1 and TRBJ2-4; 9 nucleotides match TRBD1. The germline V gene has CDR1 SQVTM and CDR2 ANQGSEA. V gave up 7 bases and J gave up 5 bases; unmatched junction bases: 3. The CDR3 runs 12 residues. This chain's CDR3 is CSGGQGENIQYF. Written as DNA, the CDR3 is TGCAGCGGGGGACAGGGAGAAAACATTCAGTACTTC.

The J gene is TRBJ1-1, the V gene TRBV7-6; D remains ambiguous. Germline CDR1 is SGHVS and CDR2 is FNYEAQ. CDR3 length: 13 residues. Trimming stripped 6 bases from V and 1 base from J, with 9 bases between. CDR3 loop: CASSRHSNTEAFF. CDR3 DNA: TGTGCCAGCAGTCGCCACTCGAACACTGAAGCTTTCTTT.

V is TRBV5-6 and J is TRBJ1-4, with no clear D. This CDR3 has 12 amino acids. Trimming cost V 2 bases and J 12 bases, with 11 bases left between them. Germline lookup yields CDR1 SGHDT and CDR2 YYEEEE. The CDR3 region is CASSFSTQQLFF. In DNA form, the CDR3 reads TGTGCCAGCAGCTTCTCCACTCAACAACTGTTTTTT.

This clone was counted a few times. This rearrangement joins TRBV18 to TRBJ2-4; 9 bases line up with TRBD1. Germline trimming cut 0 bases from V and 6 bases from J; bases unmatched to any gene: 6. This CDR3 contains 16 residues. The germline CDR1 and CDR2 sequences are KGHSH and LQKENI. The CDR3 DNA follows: TGTGCCAGCTCACCACCGGGACAGGGTAACAGAAACATTCAGTACTTC. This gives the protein CASSPPGQGNRNIQYF.

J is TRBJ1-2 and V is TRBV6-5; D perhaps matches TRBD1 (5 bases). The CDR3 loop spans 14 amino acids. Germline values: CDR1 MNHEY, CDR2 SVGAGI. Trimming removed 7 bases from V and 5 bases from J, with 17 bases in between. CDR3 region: CASTYYRDAYGYTF. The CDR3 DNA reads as TGTGCCAGCACCTACTACCGGGACGCGTATGGCTACACCTTC.

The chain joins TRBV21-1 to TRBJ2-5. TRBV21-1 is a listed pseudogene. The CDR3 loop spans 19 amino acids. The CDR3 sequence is CASSKAPNFRFPTWKTQYF. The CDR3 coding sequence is TGTGCCAGCAGCAAAGCTCCGAATTTTAGGTTTCCCACCTGGAAGACCCAGTACTTC.

The CDR3 sequence: CASSLTGTPYGYTF. CDR3 bases: TGTGCCAGCAGCTTAACGGGGACACCCTATGGCTACACCTTC. The gene calls are TRBV7-3 and TRBJ1-2, with D maybe TRBD1 (6 bases). V shed 0 bases and J shed 4 bases, with 9 bases lying between them. Per the germline V gene, CDR1 is SGHTA and CDR2 is FQGTGA. The CDR3 is 14 residues long.

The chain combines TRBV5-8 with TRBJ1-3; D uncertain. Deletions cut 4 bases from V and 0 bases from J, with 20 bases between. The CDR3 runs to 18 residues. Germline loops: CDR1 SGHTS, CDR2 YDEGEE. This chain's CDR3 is CASSPARGIPTSGNTIYF. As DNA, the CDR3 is TGTGCCAGCAGCCCCGCTCGGGGTATACCGACCTCTGGAAACACCATATATTTT.

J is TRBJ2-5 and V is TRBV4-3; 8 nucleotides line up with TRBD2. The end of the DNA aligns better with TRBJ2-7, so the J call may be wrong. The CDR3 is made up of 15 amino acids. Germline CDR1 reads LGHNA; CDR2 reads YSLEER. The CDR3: CASSQDLGTSNEQYF. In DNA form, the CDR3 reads TGCGCCAGCAGCCAAGATCTCGGGACTAGTAACGAGCAGTACTTC.

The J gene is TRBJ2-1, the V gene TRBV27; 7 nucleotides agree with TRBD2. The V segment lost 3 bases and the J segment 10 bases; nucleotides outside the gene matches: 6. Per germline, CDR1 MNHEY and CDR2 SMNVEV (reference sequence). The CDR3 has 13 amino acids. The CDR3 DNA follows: TGTGCCAGCAGTTTGCCGGGAGGTCGGGAGCAGTTCTTC. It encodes CASSLPGGREQFF.

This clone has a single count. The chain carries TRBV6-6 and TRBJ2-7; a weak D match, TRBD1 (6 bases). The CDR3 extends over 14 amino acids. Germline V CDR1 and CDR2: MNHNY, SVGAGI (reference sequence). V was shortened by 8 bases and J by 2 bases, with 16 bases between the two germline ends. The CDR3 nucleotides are TGTGCCAGCGCTACAGGGATTGGAACCTACGAGCAGTACTTC. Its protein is CASATGIGTYEQYF.

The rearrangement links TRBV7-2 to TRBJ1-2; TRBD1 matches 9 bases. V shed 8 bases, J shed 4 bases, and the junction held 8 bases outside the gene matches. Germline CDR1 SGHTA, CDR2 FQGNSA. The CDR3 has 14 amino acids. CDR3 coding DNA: TGTGCCAGCTCAGTAGACAGGGGGAGCTATGGCTACACCTTC. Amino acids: CASSVDRGSYGYTF.

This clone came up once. CDR3 DNA: TGTGCCAGCAGCTTAGCGGGTTTCCTGGGCACAGATACGCAGTATTTT. Amino acids: CASSLAGFLGTDTQYF. The V and J genes are TRBV7-2 and TRBJ2-3; D unclear. The CDR3 contains 16 residues. Between the trimmed V and J ends, which lost 0 bases and 1 base, there was a span of 11 bases. The germline V gene encodes CDR1 SGHTA and CDR2 FQGNSA. Looking up the rest from reference TRBV7-2 and TRBJ2-3 gives the full variable domain: GAGVSQSPSNKVTEKGKDVELRCDPISGHTALYWYRQSLGQGLEFLIYFQGNSAPDKSGLPSDRFSAERTGGSVSTLTIQRTQQEDSAVYLCASSLAGFLGTDTQYFGPGTRLTVL.

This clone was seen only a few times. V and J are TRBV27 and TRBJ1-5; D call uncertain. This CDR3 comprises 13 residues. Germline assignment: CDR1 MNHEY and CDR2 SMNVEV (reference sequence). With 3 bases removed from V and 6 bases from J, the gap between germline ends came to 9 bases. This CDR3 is CASSLSGIQPQHF. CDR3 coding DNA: TGTGCCAGCAGTTTGTCGGGGATTCAGCCCCAGCATTTT.

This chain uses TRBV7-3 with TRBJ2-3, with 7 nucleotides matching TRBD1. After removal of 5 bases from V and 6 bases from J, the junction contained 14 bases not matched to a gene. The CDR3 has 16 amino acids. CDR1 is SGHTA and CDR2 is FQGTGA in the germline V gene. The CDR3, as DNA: TGTGCCAGCAGCCCAGGGGGTGGTGGGGGCAGGGATACGCAGTATTTT. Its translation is CASSPGGGGGRDTQYF.

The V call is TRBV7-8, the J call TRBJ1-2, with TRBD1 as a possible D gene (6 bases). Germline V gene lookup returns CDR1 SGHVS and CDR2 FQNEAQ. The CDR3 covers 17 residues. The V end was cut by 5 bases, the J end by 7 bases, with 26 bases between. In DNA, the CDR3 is TGTGCCAGCAGCGCCCATATACCCCGGGGGGCAGATAGTGGCTACACCTTC. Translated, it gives CASSAHIPRGADSGYTF. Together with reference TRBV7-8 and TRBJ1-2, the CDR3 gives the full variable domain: GAGVSQSPRYKVAKRGQDVALRCDPISGHVSLFWYQQALGQGPEFLTYFQNEAQLDKSGLPSDRFFAERPEGSVSTLKIQRTQQEDSAVYLCASSAHIPRGADSGYTFGSGTRLTVV.

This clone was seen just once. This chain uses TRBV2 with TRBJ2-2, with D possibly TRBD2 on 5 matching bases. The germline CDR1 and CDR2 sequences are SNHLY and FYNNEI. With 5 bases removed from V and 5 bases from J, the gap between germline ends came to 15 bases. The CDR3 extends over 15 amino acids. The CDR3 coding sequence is TGTGCCAGCAGTTCACTAAATCCGGGGACCGGGGAGCTGTTTTTT. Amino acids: CASSSLNPGTGELFF.

The CDR3 loop reads CATRVQGRNTEAFF. Written as DNA, the CDR3 is TGTGCCACCAGGGTACAGGGAAGGAACACTGAAGCTTTCTTT. This chain connects TRBV19 to TRBJ1-1; TRBD1 is a possible D gene (6 bases). CDR3 length equals 14 residues. Germline V gene data show CDR1 as LNHDA and CDR2 as SQIVND (reference sequence). V dropped 10 bases and J dropped 1 base, with 16 bases sitting between them. Looking up the rest from reference TRBV19 and TRBJ1-1 gives the full variable domain: DGGITQSPKYLFRKEGQNVTLSCEQNLNHDAMYWYRQDPGQGLRLIYYSQIVNDFQKGDIAEGYSVSREKKESFPLTVTSAQKNPTAFYLCATRVQGRNTEAFFGQGTRLTVV.